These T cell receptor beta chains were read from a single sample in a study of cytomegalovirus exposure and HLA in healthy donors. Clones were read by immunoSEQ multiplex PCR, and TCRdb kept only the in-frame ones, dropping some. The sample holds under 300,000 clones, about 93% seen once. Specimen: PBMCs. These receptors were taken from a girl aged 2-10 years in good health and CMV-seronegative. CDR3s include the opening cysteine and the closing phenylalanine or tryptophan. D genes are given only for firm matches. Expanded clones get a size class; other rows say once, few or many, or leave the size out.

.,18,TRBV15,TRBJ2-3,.,TGTGCCACCAGCAGAGGAGTAGGACTTCCATCGGGCACAGATACGCAGTATTTT,CATSRGVGLPSGTDTQYF
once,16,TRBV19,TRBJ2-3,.,TGTGCCAGTAGTATGCAGACAGGTTTGGTCACAGATACGCAGTATTTT,CASSMQTGLVTDTQYF
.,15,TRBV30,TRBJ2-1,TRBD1,TGTGCCTGGAGTGGGGGGACAGGGGGCTACAATGAGCAGTTCTTC,CAWSGGTGGYNEQFF
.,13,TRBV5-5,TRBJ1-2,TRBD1,TGTGCCAGCAGGGCCGGGACAGTCTATGGCTACACCTTC,CASRAGTVYGYTF
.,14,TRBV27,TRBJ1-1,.,TGTGCCAGCAGAGGCAGGGCTGGGAACACTGAAGCTTTCTTT,CASRGRAGNTEAFF
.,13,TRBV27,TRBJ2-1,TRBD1,TGTGCCAGCAGAAAGACAGGGGCCAATGAGCAGTTCTTC,CASRKTGANEQFF
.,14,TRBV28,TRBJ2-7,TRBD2,TGTGCCAGCAGTTTAAGCGGGGGGGCAGGGGAGCAGTACTTC,CASSLSGGAGEQYF
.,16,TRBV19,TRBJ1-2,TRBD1,TGTGCCAGTAGTCTTCGACAGGGGACTGGTCTCTATGGCTACACCTTC,CASSLRQGTGLYGYTF
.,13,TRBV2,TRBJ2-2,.,TGTGCCAGCAGTTACAAGAACACCGGGGAGCTGTTTTTT,CASSYKNTGELFF
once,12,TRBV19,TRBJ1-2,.,TGTGCCAGTAGTCGGACAGAAAACGGCTACACCTTC,CASSRTENGYTF
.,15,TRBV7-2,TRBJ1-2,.,TGTGCCAGCAGCTTGGGCCCATCCCCAAACTATGGCTACACCTTC,CASSLGPSPNYGYTF
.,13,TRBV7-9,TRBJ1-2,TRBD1,TGTGCCAGCAGCCTCAGGGGGACGGACGGCTACACCTTC,CASSLRGTDGYTF
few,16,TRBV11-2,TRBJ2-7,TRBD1,TGTGCCAGCAGCGGAAACCGGGACAGGAGGTCCTACGAGCAGTACTTC,CASSGNRDRRSYEQYF
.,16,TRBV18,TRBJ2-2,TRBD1,TGTGCCAGCTCACCGTCTAGGGGGCCGAACACCGGGGAGCTGTTTTTT,CASSPSRGPNTGELFF
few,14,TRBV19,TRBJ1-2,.,TGTGCCAGTAGTATGGAGGAGTTGGGAAGTGGCTACACCTTC,CASSMEELGSGYTF
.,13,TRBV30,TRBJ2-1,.,TGTGCCTGCTCCCTAGGGGGGGCCGATGAGCAGTTCTTC,CACSLGGADEQFF
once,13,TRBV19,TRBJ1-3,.,TGTGCCAGTACTCGACTGCCTGGAAACACCATATATTTT,CASTRLPGNTIYF
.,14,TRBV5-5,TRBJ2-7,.,TGTGCCAGCAGCTACTCCTGGACAGAGTACGAGCAGTACTTC,CASSYSWTEYEQYF
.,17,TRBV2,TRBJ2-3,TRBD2,TGTGCCAGCACCCCTTTAGCTAGCGGCCCACTCGGGGATACGCAGTATTTT,CASTPLASGPLGDTQYF
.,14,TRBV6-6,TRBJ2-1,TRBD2,TGTGCCAGCAGATATAGCGGGGGACACAATGAGCAGTTCTTC,CASRYSGGHNEQFF
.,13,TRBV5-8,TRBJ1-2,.,TGTGCCAGCATCCGGGTGCGTTCTTCTGGCTACACCTTC,CASIRVRSSGYTF
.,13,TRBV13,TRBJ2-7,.,TGTGCCAGCAGCTTCGACAGGTCCTACGAGCAGTACTTC,CASSFDRSYEQYF
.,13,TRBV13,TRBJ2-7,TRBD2,TGTGCCAGCAGTCCTAGCGGGAGCTACGAGCAGTACTTC,CASSPSGSYEQYF
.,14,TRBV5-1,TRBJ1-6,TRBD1,TGCGCCAGCAGCTTCGGGACAGCGAATTCACCCCTCCACTTT,CASSFGTANSPLHF
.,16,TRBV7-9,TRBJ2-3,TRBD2,TGTTCCAGCAGCCCCAGTCCGGGGCGGGAGTCAGATACGCAGTATTTT,CSSSPSPGRESDTQYF
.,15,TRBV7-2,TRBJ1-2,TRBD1,TGTGCCAGCAGCCAAGGACAGGCCCCTAACTATGGCTACACCTTC,CASSQGQAPNYGYTF
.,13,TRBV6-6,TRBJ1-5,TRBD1,TGTGCCAGCCGGGACAGTCAGAATCAGCCCCAGCATTTT,CASRDSQNQPQHF
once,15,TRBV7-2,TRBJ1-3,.,TGTGCCAGCACCCTACACAGGGTCGGTGGAAACACCATATATTTT,CASTLHRVGGNTIYF
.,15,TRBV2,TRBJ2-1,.,TGTGCCAGCAGTGAATCTTTGTTAGCGTCCAGTGAGCAGTTCTTC,CASSESLLASSEQFF
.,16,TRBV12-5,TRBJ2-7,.,TGTGCTAGTGGATTATCCCCAGGACAGTTCTACTACGAGCAGTACTTC,CASGLSPGQFYYEQYF
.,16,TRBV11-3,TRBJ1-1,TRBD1,TGTGCCAGCAGCTTAGGGGACAGGGGGAAGGGGACTGAAGCTTTCTTT,CASSLGDRGKGTEAFF
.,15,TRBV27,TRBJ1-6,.,TGTGCCAGCAGTTATACCGGGACTGATAGTTCACCCCTCCACTTT,CASSYTGTDSSPLHF
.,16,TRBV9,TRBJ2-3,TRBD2,TGTGCCAGCAGCGGAGAAGCGGGGACCATCACAGATACGCAGTATTTT,CASSGEAGTITDTQYF
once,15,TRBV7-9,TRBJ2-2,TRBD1,TGTTCCAGCAGCCCGAGGACAGGGAACACCGGGGAGCTGTTTTTT,CSSSPRTGNTGELFF
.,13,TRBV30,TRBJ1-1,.,TGTGCCTGGAGGGTGCTCTCGGGCACTGAAGCTTTCTTT,CAWRVLSGTEAFF
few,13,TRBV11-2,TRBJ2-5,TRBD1,TGTGCCAGCAGCAAGGACAGGGTGGAGACCCAGTACTTC,CASSKDRVETQYF
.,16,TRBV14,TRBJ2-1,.,TGTGCCAGCAGCCCGACTACGGTCGGGTGGGACAATGAGCAGTTCTTC,CASSPTTVGWDNEQFF
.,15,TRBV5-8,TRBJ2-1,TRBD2,TGTGCCAGCAGCTTGGGAGCGGGAGCTCGTGATGAGCAGTTCTTC,CASSLGAGARDEQFF
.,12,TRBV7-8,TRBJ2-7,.,TGTGCCAGCAGCCCGCGGATGTACGAGCAGTACTTC,CASSPRMYEQYF
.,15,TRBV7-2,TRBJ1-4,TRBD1,TGTGCCAGCAGCTCCCACAGGGGGCTAGGTGAAAAACTGTTTTTT,CASSSHRGLGEKLFF
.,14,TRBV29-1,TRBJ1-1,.,TGCAGCGTTGATCAGGGAGGGGTGAACACTGAAGCTTTCTTT,CSVDQGGVNTEAFF
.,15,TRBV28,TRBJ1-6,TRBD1,TGTGCCAGCAGTTCCGCCACGGGACAGTATTCACCCCTCCACTTT,CASSSATGQYSPLHF
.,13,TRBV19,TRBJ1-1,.,TGTGCCAGTAGTAGAACAGGGAGCACTGAAGCTTTCTTT,CASSRTGSTEAFF
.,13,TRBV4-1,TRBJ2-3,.,TGCGCCAGCAGCCAAGGACTAGGGGATACGCAGTATTTT,CASSQGLGDTQYF
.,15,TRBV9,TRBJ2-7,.,TGTGCCAGCAGCGTAGTTGCGGGACCGCCCTACGAGCAGTACTTC,CASSVVAGPPYEQYF
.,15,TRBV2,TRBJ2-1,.,TGTGCCAGCGGGTCAGGACTTCCGATTTACAATGAGCAGTTCTTC,CASGSGLPIYNEQFF
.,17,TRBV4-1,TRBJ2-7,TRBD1,TGCGCCAGCAGCCAAGATTTTGATGGACAGGGGCACTACGAGCAGTACTTC,CASSQDFDGQGHYEQYF
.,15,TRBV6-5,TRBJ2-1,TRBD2,TGTGCCAGCAGTTACTCGGCGGGGGGGCCTGGGGAGCAGTTCTTC,CASSYSAGGPGEQFF
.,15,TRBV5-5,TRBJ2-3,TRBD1,TGTGCCAGCTTCAGGACAGGGGGTTTCTCAGATACGCAGTATTTT,CASFRTGGFSDTQYF
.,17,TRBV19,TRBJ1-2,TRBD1,TGTGCCACTTTGGGGGTGACAGGGGGCAGCCCTCACTATGGCTACACCTTC,CATLGVTGGSPHYGYTF
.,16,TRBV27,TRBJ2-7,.,TGTGCCAGCACCTCCTTGACGGCAGGGGGGATCTACGAGCAGTACTTC,CASTSLTAGGIYEQYF
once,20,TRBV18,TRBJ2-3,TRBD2,TGTGCCAGCTCACCACTGGGACTAGCGGGCCGGACCATTCGCACAGATACGCAGTATTTT,CASSPLGLAGRTIRTDTQYF
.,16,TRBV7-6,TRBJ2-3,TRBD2,TGTGCCAGTGGACTAGCGGGTACCACTAGCACAGATACGCAGTATTTT,CASGLAGTTSTDTQYF
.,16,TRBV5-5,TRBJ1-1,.,TGTGCCAGCAGCTTGGGGGCCACCTCCACCAACACTGAAGCTTTCTTT,CASSLGATSTNTEAFF
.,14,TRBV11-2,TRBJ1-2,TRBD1,TGTGCCAGCAGCTTCAGACAGGGGGCTGATGGCTACACCTTC,CASSFRQGADGYTF
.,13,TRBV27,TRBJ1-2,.,TGTGCCAGTCCTTGGGTCGGGGTCTATGGCTACACCTTC,CASPWVGVYGYTF